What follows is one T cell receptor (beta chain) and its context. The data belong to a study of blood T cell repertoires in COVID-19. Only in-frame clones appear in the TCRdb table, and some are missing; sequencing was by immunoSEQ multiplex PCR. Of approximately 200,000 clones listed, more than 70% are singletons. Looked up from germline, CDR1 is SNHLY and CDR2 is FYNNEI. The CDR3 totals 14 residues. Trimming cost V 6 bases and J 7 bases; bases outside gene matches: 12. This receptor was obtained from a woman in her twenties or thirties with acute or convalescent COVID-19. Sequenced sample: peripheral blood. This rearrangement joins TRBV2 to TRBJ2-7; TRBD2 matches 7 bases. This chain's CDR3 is CASSTSSGEGEQYF. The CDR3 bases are TGTGCCAGCAGCACCTCTAGCGGAGAGGGAGAGCAGTACTTC.